The 27 T cell receptor beta chains below come from one sample, sequenced in a study of identical twins. TCRdb reanalysed the 5' RACE reads using MiXCR and keeps one entry per CDR3 protein. The table records about 450,000 distinct CDR3 sequences, around 18% of them present only once. The material sequenced was naive T cells sorted from blood. These receptors all stem from a man between 45 and 60 years old in good health.

The V and J genes are TRBV11-1 and TRBJ2-1; 15 positions agree with TRBD2. V lost 5 bases to trimming and J lost 0 bases; unmatched junction nucleotides: 8. The V gene's germline CDR1 is SGHAT and CDR2 FQDESV (reference sequence). This CDR3 region has 19 residues. Here the CDR3 reads CASSGPGTSGRRSYNEQFF. As DNA, the CDR3 is TGTGCCAGCAGCGGCCCCGGGACTAGCGGGAGGCGCTCCTACAATGAGCAGTTCTTC.

The chain is built from TRBV29-1 and TRBJ1-1, with 7 bases lining up with TRBD1. Trimming at V came to 4 bases and at J to 6 bases, leaving 8 bases not matched to a gene. This CDR3 is 13 amino acids long. Germline V gene data show CDR1 as SQVTM and CDR2 as ANQGSEA. The CDR3 loop is CSVADRALAEAFF. In nucleotides, the CDR3 is TGCAGCGTTGCCGACAGGGCCCTAGCTGAAGCTTTCTTT.

This clonotype was picked up a small number of times. The chain has TRBV7-9 and TRBJ1-1, with 7 bases aligning to TRBD1. Germline V lookup: CDR1 SEHNR, CDR2 FQNEAQ (reference sequence). The CDR3 is made up of 17 amino acids. J lost 0 bases, V lost 3 bases, and 10 bases had no gene match. The CDR3 region has the DNA TGTGCCAGCAGCTTCTTTAGAGGGGGCCTTTTGAACACTGAAGCTTTCTTT. It codes for CASSFFRGGLLNTEAFF.

This clonotype was counted between two and nine times. The rearrangement uses TRBV10-2 and TRBJ2-5, with 7 bases fitting TRBD2. The CDR3 runs 14 residues. V gave up 3 bases and J gave up 4 bases; unmatched junction bases: 5. CDR1 and CDR2 (germline): WSHSY, SAAADI. The CDR3 sequence is CASSDPGGRETQYF. CDR3 in DNA: TGCGCCAGCAGTGACCCCGGGGGGAGAGAGACCCAGTACTTC.

This chain connects TRBV15 to TRBJ2-5, with 9 bases identical to TRBD2. This CDR3 comprises 16 residues. From germline, CDR1 is LNHNV and CDR2 YYDKDF (reference sequence). The J segment lost 4 bases and the V segment lost 2 bases, leaving 8 bases of the junction unmatched. The CDR3 loop reads CATSRYGGRATETQYF. The CDR3 nucleotides read TGTGCCACCAGCAGATACGGCGGGAGGGCCACAGAGACCCAGTACTTC. Full variable domain (outside the CDR3, taken from reference TRBV15 and TRBJ2-5): DAMVIQNPRYQVTQFGKPVTLSCSQTLNHNVMYWYQQKSSQAPKLLFHYYDKDFNNEADTPDNFQSRRPNTSFCFLDIRSPGLGDTAMYLCATSRYGGRATETQYFGPGTRLLVL.

The sample holds a few counts of this clonotype. This chain links TRBV6-2 or TRBV6-3 with TRBJ2-7; 8 bases align to TRBD1. The V gene's germline CDR1 is MNHEY and CDR2 SVGEGT. The CDR3 contains 15 residues. J lost 2 bases, V lost 4 bases, and 7 bases had no gene match. The CDR3 coding sequence is TGTGCCAGCAGTTTCAGGGGGCTGCGCACCTACGAGCAGTACTTC. Its translation: CASSFRGLRTYEQYF.

This clonotype was recorded many times. The genes are TRBV4-2 and TRBJ2-7; 10 bases map to TRBD2. The CDR3 contains 18 residues. From germline, CDR1 is LGHNA and CDR2 YNFKEQ. With V trimmed by 4 bases and J by 0 bases, 12 bases remained unmatched. The CDR3 DNA reads TGTGCCAGCAGCCCCCTTACTAGGACTAGCGGCCTCTCCTACGAGCAGTACTTC. This gives the protein CASSPLTRTSGLSYEQYF.

There are a few counts of this clonotype. The chain links TRBV9 to TRBJ2-3; 12 nucleotides align to TRBD2. The J segment lost 2 bases and the V segment lost 4 bases, leaving 8 bases of the junction unmatched. Germline V gene sequence: CDR1 SGDLS, CDR2 YYNGEE. The CDR3 spans 17 residues. CDR3 sequence (DNA): TGTGCCAGCAGCCAGGGACTAGCGGGCCCGCTCACAGATACGCAGTATTTT. The encoded protein is CASSQGLAGPLTDTQYF.

This clonotype was observed at least ten times. The chain uses TRBV7-2 and TRBJ2-2; D remains ambiguous. V was trimmed by 8 bases and J by 4 bases, leaving 11 bases between them. There are 13 residues in the CDR3. CDR1 SGHTA and CDR2 FQGNSA come from the germline V gene. The CDR3 loop is CASQTQVTGELFF. DNA of the CDR3: TGTGCCAGCCAGACCCAAGTCACCGGGGAGCTGTTTTTT.

The chain employs TRBV5-1 and TRBJ2-1; TRBD1 aligns across 7 bases. CDR1 and CDR2 from the germline V gene are SGHRS and YFSETQ. This CDR3 region has 14 residues. V shed 4 bases, J shed 6 bases, and the junction held 7 bases outside the gene matches. DNA of the CDR3: TGCGCCAGCAGCGCGTTGGGACAGCGCAATGAGCAGTTCTTC. Residues: CASSALGQRNEQFF.

V gene TRBV20-1 combines with J gene TRBJ2-7; either TRBD1 or TRBD2 may supply D (5 bases each). There are 16 residues in the CDR3. CDR1 DFQATT and CDR2 SNEGSKA come from the germline V gene (reference sequence). Trimming cost V 2 bases and J 3 bases, with 20 bases left between them. The CDR3 spells CSARPLPGTIDYEQYF. For the CDR3, the DNA is TGCAGTGCTAGACCTCTTCCCGGGACGATAGACTACGAGCAGTACTTC.

The chain has TRBV15 and TRBJ1-2, with D possibly being TRBD1 (6 bases). Germline V lookup: CDR1 LNHNV, CDR2 YYDKDF (reference sequence). The CDR3 totals 15 residues. The V gene lost 0 bases and the J gene lost 5 bases, with 13 bases spanning the gap. The CDR3 bases are TGTGCCACCAGCAGAGATGGGCAGGGGACTTATGGCTACACCTTC. Its translation is CATSRDGQGTYGYTF. The full variable domain, its missing parts supplied by reference TRBV15 and TRBJ1-2, is DAMVIQNPRYQVTQFGKPVTLSCSQTLNHNVMYWYQQKSSQAPKLLFHYYDKDFNNEADTPDNFQSRRPNTSFCFLDIRSPGLGDTAMYLCATSRDGQGTYGYTFGSGTRLTVV.

The chain recombines TRBV7-9 with TRBJ2-5; maybe TRBD2 (5 bases). This CDR3 is built from 14 residues. CDR1 is SEHNR and CDR2 is FQNEAQ in the germline V gene (reference sequence). Trimming cost V 4 bases and J 6 bases, with 15 bases left between them. CDR3 residues: CASSSGGSGQTQYF. CDR3 in DNA: TGTGCCAGCAGCTCGGGTGGGAGCGGACAGACCCAGTACTTC.

This clonotype was seen a handful of times. CDR3 bases: TGTGCCAGCAGTTACCCCCTGGATAGCGGGGGGCGGACAGATACGCAGTATTTT. This sequence encodes CASSYPLDSGGRTDTQYF. The chain combines TRBV6-5 with TRBJ2-3, with 10 bases matching TRBD2. Trimming at V came to 2 bases and at J to 3 bases, leaving 11 bases not matched to a gene. In germline, CDR1 is MNHEY, CDR2 SVGAGI. The CDR3 extends over 18 amino acids.

This clonotype has a handful of counts. This chain uses TRBV20-1 with TRBJ2-7, with D perhaps given as TRBD1 or TRBD2 (5 bases each). Trimming cost V 5 bases and J 2 bases, with 13 bases left between them. This CDR3 has 13 amino acids. Germline V lookup: CDR1 DFQATT, CDR2 SNEGSKA (reference sequence). The CDR3 DNA is TGCAGTGCTGGGGACCGACTGGCCTACGAGCAGTACTTC. It is translated as CSAGDRLAYEQYF.

The gene calls are TRBV6-1 and TRBJ2-7; 8 nucleotides align to TRBD1. The V gene's germline CDR1 is MNHNS and CDR2 SASEGT. This CDR3 comprises 16 residues. V lost 2 bases, J lost 2 bases, and 8 bases stayed unmatched. In DNA, the CDR3 is TGTGCCAGCAGTGAATTAGGGCAGGGGGCCACCTACGAGCAGTACTTC. Encoded protein: CASSELGQGATYEQYF.

This clonotype was picked up many times. The rearrangement uses TRBV12-3 or TRBV12-4 and TRBJ2-7, with D possibly matching TRBD2 (6 bases). Trimming took off 5 bases at V and 0 bases at J, with 11 bases between the two ends. The CDR3 runs 14 residues. The CDR3, as DNA: TGTGCCAGCAGTGGGACTGCCAGCTCCTACGAGCAGTACTTC. Its protein is CASSGTASSYEQYF.

This clonotype has ten or more counts. This sequence joins TRBV4-2 and TRBJ2-2; 7 bases match TRBD1. Germline trimming cut 1 base from V and 4 bases from J; bases unmatched to any gene: 3. The CDR3 contains 15 residues. Germline loops: CDR1 LGHNA, CDR2 YNFKEQ. The CDR3 reads CASSQGNRGTGELFF. CDR3 nucleotides: TGTGCCAGCAGCCAAGGGAACAGGGGCACCGGGGAGCTGTTTTTT.

This clonotype was picked up many times. This rearrangement joins TRBV20-1 to TRBJ2-7; D is possibly TRBD1 (5 bases). The CDR3 runs to 12 residues. Germline V gene lookup returns CDR1 DFQATT and CDR2 SNEGSKA (reference sequence). With 3 bases removed from V and 3 bases from J, the gap between germline ends came to 9 bases. The CDR3 here is CSASPGFYEQYF. The DNA of the CDR3 is TGCAGTGCTAGTCCAGGGTTCTACGAGCAGTACTTC.

V is TRBV7-2 and J is TRBJ2-1; D gene uncertain. The CDR3 runs 16 residues. Per the germline V gene, CDR1 is SGHTA and CDR2 is FQGNSA. V gave up 8 bases and J gave up 3 bases, with 20 bases separating them. CDR3 nucleotides: TGTGCCAGCTTCCCAACCCGGCTGGACCTCTACAATGAGCAGTTCTTC. This encodes CASFPTRLDLYNEQFF.

The chain employs TRBV7-2 and TRBJ2-7; 8 bases are a match to TRBD2. The ends lost 5 bases at V and 0 bases at J; junction bases unmatched: 3. CDR3 length: 14 amino acids. Germline assignment: CDR1 SGHTA and CDR2 FQGNSA. CDR3 loop: CASSRGGPSYEQYF. CDR3 coding DNA: TGTGCCAGCAGCCGCGGGGGGCCCTCCTACGAGCAGTACTTC.

This clonotype was recorded a few times. The chain combines TRBV20-1 with TRBJ1-1; TRBD1 is a possible D gene (5 bases). Germline V gene lookup returns CDR1 DFQATT and CDR2 SNEGSKA (reference sequence). V was pared by 1 base and J by 0 bases, with 21 bases between. The CDR3 spans 18 residues. CDR3 nucleotides: TGCAGTGCTAGAGGGTTCGGACATCTCCCCCACATGAACACTGAAGCTTTCTTT. It is translated as CSARGFGHLPHMNTEAFF.

In this sample, this clonotype turned up many times. The rearrangement links TRBV7-2 to TRBJ2-3; 9 bases line up with TRBD2. V lost 7 bases, J lost 0 bases, and 8 bases stayed unmatched. Germline CDR1 and CDR2: SGHTA and FQGNSA. This CDR3 spans 16 amino acids. The CDR3 DNA sequence: TGTGCCAGCACCCTAGCGGGGAACACCAGCACAGATACGCAGTATTTT. It codes for CASTLAGNTSTDTQYF.

The chain links TRBV20-1 to TRBJ2-2; D ambiguous. The germline V gene encodes CDR1 DFQATT and CDR2 SNEGSKA (reference sequence). Trimming cost V 6 bases and J 2 bases, with 13 bases left between them. The CDR3 covers 14 residues. CDR3 residues: CSAGSRLNTGELFF. CDR3 nucleotides: TGCAGTGCCGGCTCCCGGTTAAACACCGGGGAGCTGTTTTTT.

This clonotype has at least ten counts. The chain links TRBV27 to TRBJ2-3; D unresolved. The V end lost 7 bases, the J end lost 0 bases, and 11 bases lay between the germline ends. CDR3 length equals 14 residues. The germline CDR1 and CDR2 sequences are MNHEY and SMNVEV (reference sequence). Here the CDR3 DNA reads TGTGCCAGCACCTCGGAGTCGAGCACAGATACGCAGTATTTT. Encoded protein: CASTSESSTDTQYF.

The rearrangement links TRBV20-1 to TRBJ1-2; a weak D match, TRBD1 (5 bases). The germline V and J ends were trimmed by 1 base and 2 bases, with 11 bases remaining between them. CDR1 and CDR2 from the germline V gene are DFQATT and SNEGSKA (reference sequence). CDR3 size: 14 residues. CDR3 loop: CSARGPGINYGYTF. CDR3 in DNA: TGCAGTGCTAGAGGGCCAGGGATCAACTATGGCTACACCTTC.

This clonotype was recorded at least ten times. The chain couples TRBV29-1 to TRBJ2-3, with D perhaps assigned TRBD1 or TRBD2 (5 bases each). The V and J ends lost 7 bases and 3 bases respectively, with 14 bases between them. The CDR3 is 13 residues long. Germline V gene data show CDR1 as SQVTM and CDR2 as ANQGSEA. The CDR3 protein is CSAARGRTDTQYF. The DNA for the CDR3 is TGCAGCGCGGCGAGGGGTAGAACAGATACGCAGTATTTT.